This TCR beta chain was sequenced for a study of cytomegalovirus exposure and HLA in healthy donors. PCR involved 60 Vbeta and 13 Jbeta primers. The assay was immunoSEQ multiplex PCR, and TCRdb's table has in-frame clones only and misses some. This table holds 140,000 to 150,000 clones, 75% to 90% found once. After removal of 5 bases from V and 8 bases from J, the junction contained 6 bases not matched to a gene. The CDR3 consists of 14 residues. Germline V gene lookup returns CDR1 SNHLY and CDR2 FYNNEI. This clone was seen just once. Its cognate antigen is unknown. Study results and limitations: Some public TCRs appeared in many individuals, while most sequences were rare.

The gene calls are TRBV2 and TRBJ2-1, with 10 bases that match TRBD1. This TCR derives from a woman in her thirties in good health and CMV-seronegative. The sample was PBMCs. CDR3 coding DNA: TGTGCCAGCAGTATGGGACAGGGGATCTATGAGCAGTTCTTC. This gives the protein CASSMGQGIYEQFF.